These T cell receptor beta chains were read from a single sample in a study of cytomegalovirus exposure and HLA in healthy donors. Profiling relied on immunoSEQ multiplex PCR, and the TCRdb table lists in-frame clones only, not all of them. This table holds about 240,000 clones, roughly 82% found once. Material for sequencing was PBMCs. These receptors were taken from a middle-aged woman in good health and CMV-seropositive. CDR3s include the opening cysteine and the closing phenylalanine or tryptophan. The D gene is left open where the match is weak. Clone size is shown for a subset of rows, as once, few, many or a class of expanded clone.

cdr3_nt	cdr3_aa	clone_size	d_call	v_call	j_call
TGCGCCAGCAGCTTGGACAGCTATAGCAATCAGCCCCAGCATTTT	CASSLDSYSNQPQHF	-	-	TRBV5-1	TRBJ1-5
TGTGCCAGCAGTTACTCGCTTGGGGCCCCCACTGAGAGGTACACCTTC	CASSYSLGAPTERYTF	-	-	TRBV6-5	TRBJ1-2
TGTGCCACCAGCAGAAATAGACAGGGGAGTAATGAGCAGTTCTTC	CATSRNRQGSNEQFF	-	TRBD1	TRBV15	TRBJ2-1
TGTGCCAGCAACTTTGTTGGGCCTTCAACTAATGAAAAACTGTTTTTT	CASNFVGPSTNEKLFF	-	-	TRBV21-1	TRBJ1-4
TGTGCCTGGAAGGAGGGCTGGGGCACCGGGGAGCTGTTTTTT	CAWKEGWGTGELFF	-	-	TRBV30	TRBJ2-2
TGTGCCAGTACATCCCAGGACAGGGGCGGTCATCAGCCCCAGCATTTT	CASTSQDRGGHQPQHF	-	TRBD1	TRBV19	TRBJ1-5
TGCAGCGGTTGGAGGGAGACCCAGTACTTC	CSGWRETQYF	-	-	TRBV29-1	TRBJ2-5
TGTGCCAGTACCCTGGGACAGGTCGGAGAGCTGTTTTTT	CASTLGQVGELFF	-	TRBD1	TRBV19	TRBJ2-2
TGTGCCAGCAGTTCGACAGCTCCGGCTTTCTTT	CASSSTAPAFF	-	-	TRBV2	TRBJ1-1
TGTGCCAGCAGCCCCGGGACTAGCGGATACAATGAGCAGTTCTTC	CASSPGTSGYNEQFF	-	TRBD2	TRBV7-3	TRBJ2-1
TGTGCCAGCAGTTTTAGACCCCTAGGCGACCACGAGCAGTACTTC	CASSFRPLGDHEQYF	-	-	TRBV7-2	TRBJ2-7
TGTGCCAGCAGCTCTACGGGGAGAAGGGGCTACACCTTC	CASSSTGRRGYTF	-	-	TRBV5-6	TRBJ1-2
TGCAGTGCTAACACAGGGAGCGGCTACACCTTC	CSANTGSGYTF	-	-	TRBV20-1	TRBJ1-2
TGTGCCAGCAGCTTACCACTAGGGAGCTACGAGCAGTACTTC	CASSLPLGSYEQYF	-	-	TRBV7-8	TRBJ2-7
TGCAGCGTTTTAAGCACCCACGGGTACGAGCAGTACTTC	CSVLSTHGYEQYF	-	-	TRBV29-1	TRBJ2-7
TGTGCCAGTAGTTCCGACAGGGGTAACTACGAGCAGTACTTC	CASSSDRGNYEQYF	-	TRBD1	TRBV19	TRBJ2-7
TGTGCCAGCAGCTACAGGGGCGGACAGGCCACCTATGGCTACACCTTC	CASSYRGGQATYGYTF	-	TRBD1	TRBV27	TRBJ1-2
TGTGCCTGGAAAACCGGGACAGGGGTCGAGCAGTACTTC	CAWKTGTGVEQYF	-	TRBD1	TRBV30	TRBJ2-7
TGCGCCAGCAGCTTGGGACTAGCGAATTGGCAAGAGACCCAGTACTTC	CASSLGLANWQETQYF	-	TRBD2	TRBV5-1	TRBJ2-5
TGTGCCAGCAGCCAGGGATCGGGCAATCAGCCCCAGCATTTT	CASSQGSGNQPQHF	once	-	TRBV11-2	TRBJ1-5
TGTGCCAGCAGTTTTAGCAGCTTCGGCACCGGGGAGCTGTTTTTT	CASSFSSFGTGELFF	-	-	TRBV27	TRBJ2-2
TGTGCCAGTAGTGTTCTAGCGGGAGATGACGATACGCAGTATTTT	CASSVLAGDDDTQYF	-	TRBD2	TRBV19	TRBJ2-3
TGTGCCAGCAGCTTCTTTAGGGGGCGAGGCTACACCTTC	CASSFFRGRGYTF	-	TRBD1	TRBV7-3	TRBJ1-2
TGTGCCAGCAGCCCAACAGGGGTTAACGGGTACTTC	CASSPTGVNGYF	few	TRBD1	TRBV5-8	TRBJ2-4
TGTGCCAGCAGTTACTCGTGGTCCTACGAGCAGTACTTC	CASSYSWSYEQYF	-	-	TRBV6-5	TRBJ2-7
TGTGCCAGCAGTCCACAGGGTTTGAACACTGAAGCTTTCTTT	CASSPQGLNTEAFF	-	-	TRBV6-6	TRBJ1-1
TGTGCCAGCACCAGCGGGGGGGCGTCCTACAATGAGCAGTTCTTC	CASTSGGASYNEQFF	-	TRBD2	TRBV27	TRBJ2-1